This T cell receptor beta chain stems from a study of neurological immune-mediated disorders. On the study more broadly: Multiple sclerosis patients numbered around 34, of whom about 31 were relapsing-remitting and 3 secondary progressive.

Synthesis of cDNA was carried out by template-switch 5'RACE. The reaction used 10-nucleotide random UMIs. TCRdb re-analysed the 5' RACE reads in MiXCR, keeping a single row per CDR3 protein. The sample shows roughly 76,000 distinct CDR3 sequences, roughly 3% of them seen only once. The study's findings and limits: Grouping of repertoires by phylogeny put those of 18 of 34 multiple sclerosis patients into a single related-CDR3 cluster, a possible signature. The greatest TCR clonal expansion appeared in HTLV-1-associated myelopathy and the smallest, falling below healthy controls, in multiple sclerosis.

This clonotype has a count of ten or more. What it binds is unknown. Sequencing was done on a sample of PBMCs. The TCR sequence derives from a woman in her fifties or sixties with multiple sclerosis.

The CDR3 sequence: CASSPLGSSTVDEQFF. CDR3 DNA sequence: TGTGCCAGCAGCCCCCTGGGGTCGTCTACCGTCGATGAGCAGTTCTTC. V and J are TRBV7-3 and TRBJ2-1; D not resolved. This CDR3 is 16 amino acids long. Germline V gene sequence: CDR1 SGHTA, CDR2 FQGTGA. V lost 5 bases and J 8 bases, leaving 22 bases between the germline ends.